This T cell receptor (beta chain) was observed in a study of blood T cell repertoires in COVID-19 (dated by TCRdb to 2018 to 2020). About the full investigation: Samples covering the acute and convalescent phases of COVID-19 were provided by collaborators in the United States, Italy and Spain. The prospective study material was composed of cDNA or gDNA derived from T cells, B-cell-depleted T cells, or PBMCs. Subjects who had been exposed to COVID-19, were actively infected with it, or had recovered from it provided the deeply sampled blood TCRbeta repertoires that made up the dataset. The repertoires were released in a freely available public database meant as a resource for research on the immune response to SARS-CoV-2. The samples were drawn from the first 160 participants of the ongoing ImmuneRACE study and from 1,254 subjects provided by 6 global collaborators. The sample metadata nearly always contained a de-identified subject ID, COVID-19 status, age in years and sex. HLA class I and class II types, where available, came from metadata supplied by the sample provider rather than from assay-based typing. What the research found in general, with its limitations: The quantity of clinical and demographic metadata differed by source and by participant and was supplied without curation.

The immunoSEQ Assay, a bias-controlled multiplex PCR, was used to amplify TCRbeta CDR3 regions from genomic DNA. The original pipeline was this. The number of nucleated cells in each sample was estimated by amplification of reference gene primers within the assay. Sequence reads were collapsed and filtered to measure the absolute abundance of every unique TCRbeta CDR3 rearrangement. Productive Simpson clonality was computed per sample as the square root of Simpson's diversity index over productive rearrangements. The immuneACCESS repertoire file appears here via TCRdb, limited to in-frame rearrangements. These files lack a portion of the clones; in checked studies, under half of the deficit traces to unresolved V genes, and the cause of the others is not known. Clone size and the V and J calls come from that table; the DNA yielded D and trimming. The sample table shows 150,000 to 200,000 clones, and roughly 89% are seen once. Together, the top ten hold 3.7% of the sample.

The CDR3, from cysteine to phenylalanine, totals 18 residues. The read is trimmed to its CDR3 DNA, 54 bases read in frame from base 1. Whole blood was collected in K2EDTA tubes by collaborating institutions according to the institutions' own protocols. For TCRbeta analysis, collaborators shipped samples as frozen whole blood, isolated PBMCs, or DNA extracted from either of those sample types. A remark on this clone: Its binding antigen is unknown. No quality values exist for individual bases; no much larger clone is one base distant.

The chain links TRBV6-7 with TRBJ2-7; 7 central nucleotides agree with TRBD2. TRBV6-7 is an ORF, and what it does is uncertain. Sample: peripheral blood. The receptor was derived from a man between 18 and 35 years old with active or convalescent COVID-19. The bases read TGTGCACGCTCGACGCGGGGGTTCTTCCTGGAGATTTACTACGAGCAGTACTTC. It is translated as CARSTRGFFLEIYYEQYF.